The T cell receptor beta chain described here comes from a study of Graves' ophthalmopathy and Graves' hyperthyroidism (dated by TCRdb to 2017 to 2018). Concerning the study at large: Peripheral blood was collected at initial diagnosis, prior to any treatment. TCR beta repertoire signatures were used to distinguish Graves' ophthalmopathy from Graves' hyperthyroidism and to predict progression to ophthalmopathy. In total, 135 blood samples were TCR-sequenced: 43 ophthalmopathy, 80 or so hyperthyroidism and 17 hyperthyroidism-to-ophthalmopathy patients. To explore V-J signatures that separate ophthalmopathy from hyperthyroidism, a discovery set of about a hundred patients was enrolled, consisting of about 45 with ophthalmopathy and 55 to 65 with stable hyperthyroidism. An independent validation cohort was composed of roughly 19 hyperthyroidism patients and more than 15 patients who later progressed from hyperthyroidism to ophthalmopathy. In five or six hyperthyroidism patients, the T-cell repertoire of thyroid tissue was compared with the T-cell repertoire of blood. After sampling, hyperthyroidism patients received methimazole starting at 30 mg daily, and ophthalmopathy patients received high-dose intravenous methylprednisolone. The investigation overall reported the following: In cross-validation, the 13-signature model distinguished ophthalmopathy from stable hyperthyroidism with approximately 90% sensitivity and nearly 82% specificity, and in the test set the corresponding values were around 78% and 73%. Sample size was not predetermined statistically, and investigators were not blinded to group allocation. Most expanded thyroid clonotypes with a frequency above 0.001 also appeared in blood, which suggests that blood repertoires may reflect the immune response in the thyroid. In validation, the model predicted ophthalmopathy progression with 55% to 71% sensitivity and around 72% specificity; approximately 12 predicted patients were CT-confirmed with GO in a median of roughly 6.8 months.

Patients with ophthalmopathy had moderately to severely active disease, with a Clinical Activity Score of 3 or more, a NOSPECS grade of 4 or more, and a disease duration of less than 3 months. Patients with other autoimmune diseases, uncontrolled infections, pregnancy or lactation were excluded from the study. Clinical symptoms, serum thyroxine, TRAb, thyroid ultrasound and orbital computed tomography formed the basis of the diagnosis. Ficoll-Paque density gradient centrifugation was used to isolate PBMCs from 8.5 to 10 ml of fresh peripheral blood. Total RNA was extracted using Trizol reagent, and RNA quality was checked on an Agilent 2100 Bioanalyzer. This clonotype appeared a few times. The antigen this receptor binds is unknown. One base away there is no much larger clone; base qualities are not given. For repertoire sequencing, the TCR beta CDR3 regions were amplified from RNA transcripts. HTBI primers and the Qiagen OneStep RT-PCR kit were used in a first-round RT-PCR, which was followed by a second-round multiplex PCR, size selection and purification. The libraries underwent paired-end sequencing with 100 bp reads on an Illumina HiSeq2000. The paper's processing steps were these. Reads were processed with SOAPnuke, discarding reads with adapters, uncalled bases, mean Phred below 15, or no exact constant-primer or identifier match. High-quality paired reads were merged with COPE v1.2.5. Clonotypes were defined as unique nucleotide sequences and were aligned to IMGT TRB V, D and J references using MiTCR v1.1. The analysis was limited to V-J combinations with a frequency above 0.0001, which together covered 99.2% of repertoires. For each V-J combination, a TCR clonal expansion and chaos score was defined as the ratio of F50 clonal expansion to chaos observed in the TCRdist matrix. Welch's t-statistics and random forest were used to reduce features to more than ten V-J combinations, which were fed into a naive Bayes classifier. Thyroid-blood repertoire similarity was quantified with the Morisita-Horn index. The raw public data were reprocessed by TCRdb itself: fastp quality trimming at Q25, MiXCR clonotype calling, in-frame beta chains only. Rows merge per CDR3 protein into single entries with the most common DNA and genes. What appears here as the V and J calls and clone size reflects TCRdb's work, not the paper's. This sample comprises 260,000 or so distinct CDR3 sequences, around 42% of them detected only once. The ten most abundant clones make up approximately 44% of the sample.

Trimmed from V: 5 bases; trimmed from J: 0 bases; junction bases lacking a gene match: 6. From the cysteine up to the phenylalanine, the CDR3 has a length of 15 residues. Only the CDR3 part of the read is kept: 45 bases, read in frame from the first base. Sequencing used peripheral blood. This TCR was recovered from an adult man with Graves' ophthalmopathy. The chain links TRBV12-3 or TRBV12-4 with TRBJ1-2, with 7 central nucleotides matching TRBD1. The CDR3 region reads CASSHGGQANYGYTF. At the DNA level, the sequence is TGTGCCAGCAGTCACGGAGGACAGGCTAACTATGGCTACACCTTC.